The 29 T cell receptor beta chains reported below all come from one sample, sequenced in a study of shared clonotypes between healthy human individuals. Some clones are missing from TCRdb's copy, which holds only in-frame ones; the method was immunoSEQ multiplex PCR. The table shows around 2.1 million clones, with roughly 91% occurring only once. Naive CD8 cells lacked CD45RO, underwent positive selection for CCR7 and left out terminally differentiated effector memory CD45RA+ cells. The sample comprised naive CD8+ T cells from PBMCs. These receptors all stem from a man aged 18 to 29 in good health. Some clones in this sample may be carry-over from other donors' samples.

This chain links TRBV19 with TRBJ2-7, with TRBD1 matching 10 bases. V lost 4 bases and J lost 0; bases outside the gene matches: 3. The CDR3 loop spans 15 amino acids. The V gene's germline CDR1 is LNHDA and CDR2 SQIVND (reference sequence). The CDR3 DNA sequence: TGTGCCAGTAGTAGCCGGACAGGGGGCTCCTACGAGCAGTACTTC. Protein sequence: CASSSRTGGSYEQYF.

V is TRBV7-9 and J is TRBJ1-1; a possible D gene is TRBD1 (6 bases). Germline CDR1 reads SEHNR; CDR2 reads FQNEAQ (reference sequence). Deletions cut 6 bases from V and 10 bases from J, with 24 bases between. The CDR3 spans 15 residues. The CDR3 loop is CASSPPLGGLKSAFF. The CDR3 DNA sequence: TGTGCCAGCAGTCCACCACTGGGGGGCCTGAAATCAGCTTTCTTT.

The J gene is TRBJ2-3, the V gene TRBV7-3, with D uncertain. The CDR3 sequence is 11 residues long. The germline V and J ends were trimmed by 6 bases and 3 bases, with 4 bases remaining between them. Germline CDR1 and CDR2: SGHTA and FQGTGA. CDR3 sequence reads: CASRQTDTQYF. CDR3 bases: TGTGCCAGCAGGCAGACAGATACGCAGTATTTT.

The chain employs TRBV7-9 and TRBJ2-1, with TRBD2 as a possible D gene (6 bases). V was shortened by 2 bases and J by 5 bases, with 10 bases between the two germline ends. Germline V gives CDR1 SEHNR, CDR2 FQNEAQ (reference sequence). The CDR3 sequence is 14 residues long. CDR3 in amino acids: CASSLRGSHNEQFF. The CDR3 DNA reads TGTGCCAGCAGCTTACGGGGGAGCCACAATGAGCAGTTCTTC. Full variable domain (missing parts from reference TRBV7-9 and TRBJ2-1): DTGVSQNPRHKITKRGQNVTFRCDPISEHNRLYWYRQTLGQGPEFLTYFQNEAQLEKSRLLSDRFSAERPKGSFSTLEIQRTEQGDSAMYLCASSLRGSHNEQFFGPGTRLTVL.

The chain employs TRBV19 and TRBJ1-2, with 10 bases lining up with TRBD1. Germline V gene sequence: CDR1 LNHDA, CDR2 SQIVND (reference sequence). The J segment lost 4 bases and the V segment lost 3 bases, leaving 5 bases of the junction unmatched. The CDR3 totals 15 residues. CDR3 sequence reads: CASSIGTGVFYGYTF. The CDR3 DNA is TGTGCCAGTAGTATCGGGACAGGGGTTTTCTATGGCTACACCTTC.

The chain joins TRBV6-5 to TRBJ2-1; unclear D gene. V lost 7 bases and J lost 0, with 10 bases in between. The CDR3 runs to 14 residues. Germline lookup yields CDR1 MNHEY and CDR2 SVGAGI. This CDR3 is CASMGSSSYNEQFF. CDR3 DNA: TGTGCCAGCATGGGATCGAGCTCCTACAATGAGCAGTTCTTC.

The CDR3 protein is CASSLESGGLGEKLFF. The CDR3 DNA reads TGCGCCAGCAGCTTGGAGTCAGGGGGCTTGGGTGAAAAACTGTTTTTT. The chain couples TRBV5-1 to TRBJ1-4; TRBD1 agrees at 8 bases. CDR1 SGHRS and CDR2 YFSETQ come from the germline V gene. The V and J ends lost 0 bases and 7 bases, in that order; junction bases with no gene match: 8. The CDR3 loop spans 16 amino acids.

This clone is a singleton in its sample. This rearrangement joins TRBV6-5 to TRBJ1-2; the D gene is possibly TRBD1 (6 bases). Trimming pared 7 bases from V and 5 bases from J, leaving 17 bases between. This CDR3 region has 14 residues. Germline values: CDR1 MNHEY, CDR2 SVGAGI. CDR3 residues: CASKGGALGYGYTF. CDR3 DNA sequence: TGTGCCAGCAAAGGGGGGGCATTAGGGTATGGCTACACCTTC.

The V and J genes are TRBV6-6 and TRBJ1-5; tentative D call: TRBD1 (5 bases). This CDR3 spans 15 amino acids. Per the germline V gene, CDR1 is MNHNY and CDR2 is SVGAGI (reference sequence). The V and J ends lost 6 bases and 7 bases respectively, with 19 bases between them. The DNA of the CDR3 is TGTGCCAGCAGCCACGGTAGGGGCGCGGGCCAGCCCCAGCATTTT. It is translated as CASSHGRGAGQPQHF.

The V call is TRBV28, the J call TRBJ2-7, with D perhaps given as TRBD1 or TRBD2 (7 bases each). Deletions cut 5 bases from V and 2 bases from J, with 19 bases between. Per germline, CDR1 MDHEN and CDR2 SYDVKM. The CDR3 spans 16 residues. In nucleotides, the CDR3 is TGTGCCAGCAGTAGTGGGAGCGGGGACAGAACCTACGAGCAGTACTTC. It specifies CASSSGSGDRTYEQYF.

In nucleotides, the CDR3 is TGTGCCAGCAGCCATTCCAGGGGAACGATCAATGAGCAGTTCTTC. Translation: CASSHSRGTINEQFF. The chain has TRBV5-4 and TRBJ2-1; weak D call: TRBD1 (6 bases). Germline CDR1 reads SGHNT; CDR2 reads YYREEE (reference sequence). V was trimmed by 4 bases and J by 6 bases, leaving 17 bases between them. CDR3 length: 15 residues.

The chain links TRBV27 to TRBJ2-6, with D perhaps TRBD1 (6 bases). Looked up from germline, CDR1 is MNHEY and CDR2 is SMNVEV (reference sequence). Trimming pared 2 bases from V and 2 bases from J, leaving 10 bases between. This CDR3 is 16 amino acids long. The CDR3 DNA is TGTGCCAGCAGTTTACAACAGGGTGCTGGGGCCAACGTCCTGACTTTC. This codes for CASSLQQGAGANVLTF.

This clone appeared a single time. This chain joins TRBV28 and TRBJ2-3; either TRBD1 or TRBD2 may supply D (6 bases each). V lost 8 bases and J 0 bases, leaving 9 bases between the germline ends. CDR1 is MDHEN, CDR2 SYDVKM, per germline. This CDR3 region has 13 residues. The CDR3 bases are TGTGCCAGCGGAGGGGGAAGCACAGATACGCAGTATTTT. This codes for CASGGGSTDTQYF.

This clone was observed once. V gene TRBV5-6 combines with J gene TRBJ2-1; 7 nucleotides align to TRBD1. V gave up 0 bases and J gave up 8 bases; unmatched junction bases: 5. From germline, CDR1 is SGHDT and CDR2 YYEEEE. The CDR3 totals 14 residues. The CDR3 sequence is CASSLATGSHEQFF. Here the CDR3 DNA reads TGTGCCAGCAGCTTGGCGACAGGGTCCCATGAGCAGTTCTTC.

The rearrangement joins TRBV27 to TRBJ2-3; TRBD2 aligns across 7 bases. V was clipped by 5 bases and J by 2 bases; unmatched bases: 10. Germline V lookup: CDR1 MNHEY, CDR2 SMNVEV (reference sequence). This CDR3 spans 16 amino acids. The CDR3: CASSLLPRDYTDTQYF. The CDR3 DNA sequence: TGTGCCAGCAGTCTGCTTCCCCGGGACTACACAGATACGCAGTATTTT.

For this clone: Other DNA variants within this sample encode the same CDR3. The chain is built from TRBV28 and TRBJ1-2, with D unresolved. The CDR3 is 14 residues long. V was clipped by 2 bases and J by 1 base, with 8 bases between them. CDR1 is MDHEN, CDR2 SYDVKM, per germline. The CDR3 is CASSLRGDNYGYTF. In DNA, the CDR3 is TGTGCCAGCAGTTTACGGGGAGATAACTATGGCTACACCTTC.

V is TRBV5-5 and J is TRBJ2-5; no clear D gene. V lost 3 bases and J lost 1, with 16 bases in between. The CDR3 totals 16 residues. Per germline, CDR1 SGHKS and CDR2 YYEKEE (reference sequence). The CDR3 nucleotides are TGTGCCAGCAGCTCGGAAGGCGGTGGGGTCCAAGAGACCCAGTACTTC. It specifies CASSSEGGGVQETQYF.

V is TRBV7-6 and J is TRBJ2-2; 7 bases fit TRBD1. Germline V CDR1 and CDR2: SGHVS, FNYEAQ. The CDR3 is 12 amino acids. The V segment lost 5 bases and the J segment 8 bases; nucleotides outside the gene matches: 2. The CDR3 DNA follows: TGTGCCAGCAGCCCGGACAGGGGGGAGCTGTTTTTT. This codes for CASSPDRGELFF.

This chain links TRBV27 with TRBJ2-1; D is undetermined. Looked up from germline, CDR1 is MNHEY and CDR2 is SMNVEV (reference sequence). The ends were cut back, 5 bases at V and 6 bases at J, with 11 bases in the middle. This CDR3 comprises 13 residues. The CDR3: CASSPIGGNEQFF. The CDR3, as DNA: TGTGCCAGCAGTCCCATCGGCGGCAATGAGCAGTTCTTC.

CDR3 loop: CASSPRTPTYLRGPDQPQHF. For the CDR3, the DNA is TGTGCCAGCAGTCCCCGAACCCCAACCTATCTACGGGGTCCGGATCAGCCCCAGCATTTT. The chain combines TRBV28 with TRBJ1-5; no clear D gene. V was cut by 5 bases and J by 5 bases, with 31 bases left in between. The CDR3 is made up of 20 amino acids. CDR1 is MDHEN, CDR2 SYDVKM, per germline.

The CDR3 DNA sequence: TGTGCCAGCAGTGGACCCGGGGTGCCGGGCCCCATGGGGAATGAGCAGTTCTTC. Its protein product is CASSGPGVPGPMGNEQFF. The chain joins TRBV2 to TRBJ2-1; possibly TRBD2 for D (5 bases). Trimming removed 4 bases from V and 7 bases from J, with 26 bases in between. Germline loops: CDR1 SNHLY, CDR2 FYNNEI. The CDR3 spans 18 residues. Filled out from reference TRBV2 and TRBJ2-1, the complete variable domain reads EPEVTQTPSHQVTQMGQEVILRCVPISNHLYFYWYRQILGQKVEFLVSFYNNEISEKSEIFDDQFSVERPDGSNFTLKIRSTKLEDSAMYFCASSGPGVPGPMGNEQFFGPGTRLTVL.

The chain has TRBV25-1 and TRBJ1-1; D possibly corresponds to TRBD1 (5 bases). The germline V gene has CDR1 MGHDK and CDR2 SYGVNS. Between the trimmed V and J ends, which lost 4 bases and 8 bases, there was a span of 14 bases. This CDR3 is built from 13 residues. CDR3 sequence: CASSATGTLEAFF. In DNA, the CDR3 is TGTGCCAGCAGTGCTACCGGGACCCTCGAAGCTTTCTTT.

The rearrangement uses TRBV13 and TRBJ2-3, with TRBD2 matching over 8 bases. The CDR3 contains 12 residues. In germline, CDR1 is PRHDT, CDR2 FYEKMQ (reference sequence). The trim removed 10 bases at V and 5 bases at J, leaving 5 bases unmatched. In DNA, the CDR3 is TGTGCCACGGGGGGGCGCGAAGATACGCAGTATTTT. It specifies CATGGREDTQYF.

The V and J genes are TRBV15 and TRBJ2-1; TRBD1 is a possible D gene (5 bases). The CDR3 covers 15 residues. Trimming removed 0 bases from V and 8 bases from J, with 14 bases in between. Germline V gene data show CDR1 as LNHNV and CDR2 as YYDKDF (reference sequence). CDR3 sequence reads: CATSRDDRTGDEQFF. In DNA, the CDR3 is TGTGCCACCAGCAGAGATGACAGAACGGGCGATGAGCAGTTCTTC.

The chain links TRBV18 to TRBJ1-3; D is perhaps TRBD1 (5 bases). The CDR3 has 19 amino acids. The V gene's germline CDR1 is KGHSH and CDR2 LQKENI. V shed 0 bases and J shed 3 bases, with 21 bases lying between them. CDR3 sequence: CASSPPQGFGESRGNTIYF. In DNA, the CDR3 is TGTGCCAGCTCACCACCTCAGGGTTTTGGAGAGAGCCGTGGAAACACCATATATTTT.

V gene TRBV4-1 combines with J gene TRBJ2-1; TRBD1 matches 8 bases. Germline assignment: CDR1 MGHRA and CDR2 YSYEKL. V was pared by 2 bases and J by 6 bases, with 6 bases of the junction left unmatched. The CDR3 extends over 15 amino acids. CDR3 amino acids: CASSQTGGFSNEQFF. DNA for the CDR3: TGCGCCAGCAGCCAAACAGGGGGATTTTCCAATGAGCAGTTCTTC.

The chain links TRBV6-1 to TRBJ2-1; no firm D call. The ends were cut back, 6 bases at V and 9 bases at J, with 12 bases in the middle. From germline, CDR1 is MNHNS and CDR2 SASEGT. The length of the CDR3 is 12 residues. CDR3 sequence reads: CASRAYTGEQFF. DNA of the CDR3: TGTGCCAGCAGGGCTTATACGGGTGAGCAGTTCTTC.

V is TRBV29-1 and J is TRBJ1-2, with D unclear. The CDR3 runs to 14 residues. Trimming left V 6 bases short and J 8 bases short, with 22 bases between. The germline CDR1 and CDR2 sequences are SQVTM and ANQGSEA. The CDR3 is CSVLPVGSFGGYTF. The CDR3 nucleotides read TGCAGCGTCCTCCCTGTGGGCTCCTTCGGGGGCTACACCTTC.

Only one count was recorded for this clone. V and J are TRBV2 and TRBJ2-7; tentatively, D is TRBD1 or TRBD2 (5 bases each). Germline V gene sequence: CDR1 SNHLY, CDR2 FYNNEI. The CDR3 totals 12 residues. V was clipped by 6 bases and J by 12 bases, with 18 bases between them. As DNA, the CDR3 is TGTGCCAGCAGCGCGATTCCCAGGGACCCGTACTTC. Residues: CASSAIPRDPYF.